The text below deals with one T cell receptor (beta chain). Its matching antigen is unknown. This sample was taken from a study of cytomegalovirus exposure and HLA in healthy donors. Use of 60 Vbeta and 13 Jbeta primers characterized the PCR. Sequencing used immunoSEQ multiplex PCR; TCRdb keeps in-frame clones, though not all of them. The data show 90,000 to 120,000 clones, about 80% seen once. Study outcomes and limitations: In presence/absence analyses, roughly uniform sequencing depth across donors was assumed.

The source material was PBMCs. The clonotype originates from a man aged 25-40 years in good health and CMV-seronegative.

The CDR3 DNA sequence: TGCGCCAGCAGCCTCGGACAGGGGGGCAATCAGCCCCAGCATTTT. The encoded protein is CASSLGQGGNQPQHF. The chain employs TRBV4-1 and TRBJ1-5; TRBD1 aligns across 10 bases. This CDR3 region has 15 residues. The J segment lost 2 bases and the V segment lost 4 bases, leaving 2 bases of the junction unmatched. The germline V gene has CDR1 MGHRA and CDR2 YSYEKL.